The rows below give T cell receptor beta chains drawn from one sample of a study of technical replicates of blood from four donors. Assay used: immunoSEQ multiplex PCR; TCRdb lists only in-frame clones, some missing. This table has tens of thousands of clones, approximately 95% appearing once. What was sequenced was T cells isolated from PBMCs. These receptors were obtained from a human donor in good health. Each CDR3 is given with its conserved first and last residue. Fields, in order: V gene, J gene, clone size, D gene, CDR3 protein, CDR3 DNA. The D gene is left open where the match is weak. Clone sizes are given selectively: once, few, many, or a class where the clone is expanded.

>TRBV28|TRBJ1-1|.|TRBD1
CASRLARQGQAFF
TGTGCCAGCAGACTCGCTCGACAGGGCCAAGCTTTCTTT
>TRBV5-6|TRBJ1-4|.|.
CASSLRMGGEKLFF
TGTGCCAGCAGCTTGAGGATGGGAGGGGAAAAACTGTTTTTT
>TRBV6-5|TRBJ1-2|.|.
CASSYSAGNYGYTF
TGTGCCAGCAGTTACTCGGCAGGGAACTATGGCTACACCTTC
>TRBV27|TRBJ2-1|.|.
CASNSDPYNEQFF
TGTGCCAGCAACTCCGATCCCTACAATGAGCAGTTCTTC
>TRBV7-9|TRBJ1-1|few|TRBD1
CASSVQGTEAFF
TGTGCCAGCAGCGTACAGGGGACTGAAGCTTTCTTT
>TRBV28|TRBJ2-7|.|TRBD1
CASSLTGTGVSEQYF
TGTGCCAGCAGTCTCACCGGGACAGGGGTTTCCGAGCAGTACTTC
>TRBV10-2|TRBJ2-7|.|.
CASSETGVHTTYEQYF
TGCGCCAGCAGTGAGACAGGAGTACACACTACCTACGAGCAGTACTTC
>TRBV10-3|TRBJ2-2|.|TRBD1
CAISVHSDRVNTGELFF
TGTGCCATCAGTGTCCATTCGGACAGGGTTAACACCGGGGAGCTGTTTTTT
>TRBV5-1|TRBJ1-1|.|.
CASSLDAVGDTEAFF
TGCGCCAGCAGCTTGGACGCGGTAGGGGACACTGAAGCTTTCTTT
>TRBV4-1|TRBJ2-1|.|.
CASSPSSSEITFF
TGCGCCAGCAGCCCCTCCTCTAGCGAGATAACGTTCTTC
>TRBV5-1|TRBJ2-7|.|.
CASSFRDTPEQYF
TGCGCCAGCAGCTTCAGGGACACCCCTGAGCAGTACTTC
>TRBV21-1|TRBJ2-5|.|.
CASSKGPGGARSQETQYF
TGTGCCAGCAGCAAGGGACCCGGGGGGGCCCGGTCGCAAGAGACCCAGTACTTC
>TRBV6-1|TRBJ1-6|.|.
CASSEGLVVNSPLHF
TGTGCCAGCAGTGAAGGCCTGGTAGTAAATTCACCCCTCCACTTT
>TRBV18|TRBJ1-1|few|.
CASSSGNTEAFF
TGTGCCAGCTCATCGGGGAACACTGAAGCTTTCTTT
>TRBV5-6|TRBJ1-3|.|TRBD1
CASSFSGTGEFNTIYF
TGTGCCAGCAGTTTTTCCGGGACAGGGGAGTTTAACACCATATATTTT
>TRBV7-2|TRBJ1-3|.|.
CASTLSSSSTIYF
TGTGCCAGCACCTTATCCTCGAGTAGCACCATATATTTT
>TRBV7-9|TRBJ2-5|.|TRBD1
CASSLEGAGGQETQYF
TGTGCCAGCAGCCTAGAAGGGGCAGGGGGCCAAGAGACCCAGTACTTC
>TRBV7-9|TRBJ2-1|.|TRBD2
CASKRGTNEQFF
TGTGCCAGCAAGCGGGGGACCAATGAGCAGTTCTTC
>TRBV7-3|TRBJ2-3|.|.
CASSPRSDTQYF
TGTGCCAGCAGCCCGCGGTCCGATACGCAGTATTTT
>TRBV19|TRBJ1-1|.|.
CASSRGQGFYHTEAFF
TGTGCCAGTAGTAGAGGGCAGGGGTTTTACCACACTGAAGCTTTCTTT
>TRBV6-5|TRBJ1-2|.|.
CASSSGLIVWGDGYTF
TGTGCCAGCAGTTCCGGTTTGATAGTCTGGGGCGATGGCTACACCTTC
>TRBV6-4|TRBJ2-7|once|.
CASTQTRASYEQYF
TGTGCCAGCACCCAGACTAGGGCCTCCTACGAGCAGTACTTC
>TRBV5-1|TRBJ2-5|.|.
CASSARGVGYRETQYF
TGCGCCAGCAGCGCACGGGGTGTGGGGTATCGTGAGACCCAGTACTTC
>TRBV19|TRBJ2-1|.|TRBD1
CATRDRLGAYNEQFF
TGTGCCACTCGGGACAGGTTGGGGGCATACAATGAGCAGTTCTTC